Listed here are 26 T cell receptor beta chains from one sample, sequenced in a study of tissue T cells after allogeneic stem cell transplantation. TCRdb's copy holds only in-frame clones and misses some; the assay was immunoSEQ multiplex PCR. This sample has more than 10,000 clones, with around two fifths found just once. Regarding time point: mouse harvest day 7 after allogeneic transplant. The graft held 10^6 splenic CD5+ T cells and 10^7 T-cell-depleted bone marrow cells. What was sequenced was skin. These receptors all stem from a female BALB/c mouse given C57BL/6 T cells with graft-versus-host disease after an allogeneic hematopoietic cell transplant.

As concerns this clone: Genes and germline come from the mouse. Other DNA sequences in this specimen translate into the identical CDR3. CDR3 in amino acids: CASSRQDSGNTLYF. The part of the CDR3 DNA that was read is TGTGCCAGCAGTAGACAGGATTCTGGAAATACGCTCTAT. The chain couples TRBV26 to TRBJ1-3; a possible D gene is TRBD1 (6 bases). The CDR3 end lies 1 residue beyond the end of the read and is filled in from the germline J gene. CDR1 KGHPV and CDR2 FQNQEV come from the germline V gene (reference sequence). V was pared by 5 bases and J by 0 bases, with 8 bases between. The CDR3 is 14 amino acids.

This clone has just a few counts. Each gene name is a mouse one. The read ends 1 residue early relative to the CDR3; the germline J gene fills the gap. The rearrangement links TRBV26 to TRBJ1-3; a possible D gene is TRBD1 (6 bases). CDR3 length: 15 amino acids. Germline-derived CDR1 and CDR2 are KGHPV and FQNQEV (reference sequence). V lost 1 base, J lost 2 bases, and 9 bases lay in between. CDR3 sequence reads: CASSLFTGTGNTLYF. CDR3 bases read: TGTGCCAGCAGTCTGTTCACAGGGACTGGAAATACGCTCTAT.

Comments on this clone: Genes and germline come from the mouse. The sequence runs out 1 residue before the end of the CDR3; the remainder is reconstructed from the germline J gene. The chain has TRBV5 and TRBJ1-5; D might be TRBD1 (6 bases). Germline V CDR1 and CDR2: LGHNA, YNLKQL (reference sequence). V dropped 4 bases and J dropped 0 bases, with 7 bases sitting between them. This CDR3 spans 14 amino acids. This CDR3 is CASSPDSNNQAPLF. CDR3 bases read: TGTGCCAGCAGCCCGGACAGTAACAACCAGGCTCCGCTT.

As for this clone: Genes and germline are mouse. The read terminates 1 residue before the CDR3 end, so the remaining end is supplied by the germline J gene. The chain recombines TRBV13-2 with TRBJ2-2; 12 bases line up with TRBD2. The junction had 5 bases not matched to a gene; V was cut back by 2 bases and J by 6 bases. The CDR3 has 16 residues. Germline-derived CDR1 and CDR2 are NNHNN and SYGAGS (reference sequence). The CDR3 loop reads CASGEGLGGAPGQLYF. The DNA read from the CDR3 is TGTGCCAGCGGTGAAGGACTGGGGGGGGCTCCCGGGCAGCTCTAC.

This clone was detected a few times. Genes and germline are mouse. The CDR3 end falls 1 residue outside the read, so it is completed with the germline J gene. The chain has TRBV5 and TRBJ1-4; D possibly corresponds to TRBD1 (5 bases). Trimming removed 0 bases from V and 0 bases from J, with 8 bases in between. The length of the CDR3 is 16 residues. CDR1 and CDR2 (germline): LGHNA, YNLKQL (reference sequence). CDR3 DNA, as far as it was read: TGTGCCAGCAGCCAAGACAGGGCTCTTTCCAACGAAAGATTATTT. This codes for CASSQDRALSNERLF. The whole CDR3 sequence is CASSQDRALSNERLFF.

This clone counts as medium-sized (0.01 to 0.1%). Genes here carry mouse names. The read halts 1 residue ahead of the CDR3 end, with the missing end drawn from the germline J gene. Other nucleotide sequences from this sample produce the same CDR3. V gene TRBV26 combines with J gene TRBJ2-7, with D possibly TRBD2 on 5 matching bases. From germline, CDR1 is KGHPV and CDR2 FQNQEV (reference sequence). This CDR3 has 12 residues. Trimming cost V 1 base and J 4 bases, with 5 bases left between them. CDR3 DNA, as far as it was read: TGTGCCAGCAGTCTGTTGGGGTATGAACAGTAC. Amino acid sequence: CASSLLGYEQY. The entire CDR3 is CASSLLGYEQYF. The full variable domain, in which reference TRBV26 and TRBJ2-7 provide the parts outside the CDR3, is NSKVIQTPRYLVKGQGQKAKMRCIPEKGHPVVFWYQQNKNNEFKFLINFQNQEVLQQIDMTEKRFSAECPSNSPCSLEIQSSEAGDSALYLCASSLLGYEQYFGPGTRLTVL.

This clone was counted only a few times. The listed genes are named as in mouse. Read coverage stops 1 residue before the CDR3 terminus; the germline J gene supplies the remainder. This same CDR3 is encoded by further DNA sequences in the sample. V and J are TRBV26 and TRBJ2-7; 11 positions match TRBD1. The CDR3 length is 14 residues. The V gene's germline CDR1 is KGHPV and CDR2 FQNQEV (reference sequence). V lost 4 bases, J lost 2 bases, and 1 base stayed unmatched. The sequenced part of the CDR3 DNA is TGTGCCAGCAGTCCGGGACAGGGGGCCTATGAACAGTAC. This encodes CASSPGQGAYEQY. The entire CDR3 reads CASSPGQGAYEQYF. Combining the CDR3 with reference TRBV26 and TRBJ2-7 gives the whole variable domain NSKVIQTPRYLVKGQGQKAKMRCIPEKGHPVVFWYQQNKNNEFKFLINFQNQEVLQQIDMTEKRFSAECPSNSPCSLEIQSSEAGDSALYLCASSPGQGAYEQYFGPGTRLTVL.

This clone showed up just a few times. Gene and germline names: mouse. The CDR3 end is not reached by the read, which stops 1 residue before it; the germline J gene fills it in. The chain joins TRBV26 to TRBJ1-1; 7 bases are a match to TRBD1. Germline trimming cut 3 bases from V and 1 base from J; bases unmatched to any gene: 2. Per the germline V gene, CDR1 is KGHPV and CDR2 is FQNQEV (reference sequence). The CDR3 is made up of 14 amino acids. CDR3 residues: CASSLYRGNTEVFF. CDR3 DNA, as far as it was read: TGTGCCAGCAGTCTTTACAGGGGGAACACAGAAGTCTTC. Complete variable domain (other parts from reference TRBV26 and TRBJ1-1): NSKVIQTPRYLVKGQGQKAKMRCIPEKGHPVVFWYQQNKNNEFKFLINFQNQEVLQQIDMTEKRFSAECPSNSPCSLEIQSSEAGDSALYLCASSLYRGNTEVFFGKGTRLTVV.

In the case of this clone: The genes are named according to mouse. Read coverage stops 1 residue before the CDR3 terminus; the germline J gene supplies the remainder. The chain combines TRBV26 with TRBJ1-6; 9 bases map to TRBD1. TRBJ1-6 counts as an open reading frame of uncertain function. J lost 3 bases, V lost 6 bases, and 6 bases had no gene match. CDR3 length: 16 residues. Germline values: CDR1 KGHPV, CDR2 FQNQEV (reference sequence). The CDR3 sequence: CASRHRDRVYNSPLYF. The sequenced part of the CDR3 DNA is TGTGCCAGCAGGCACCGGGACAGGGTCTATAATTCGCCCCTCTAC.

In its sample, this clone was seen a few times. Gene and germline names: mouse. Coverage ceases 1 residue before the CDR3 finishes, and the germline J gene fills in the end. This rearrangement joins TRBV13-1 to TRBJ2-1; D remains ambiguous. Germline V gene lookup returns CDR1 NSHNY and CDR2 SYGAGN. CDR3 size: 11 residues. The V end was cut by 0 bases, the J end by 7 bases, with 2 bases between. Partial CDR3 DNA: TGTGCCAGCAGTGATGAAGCTGAGCAGTTC. It codes for CASSDEAEQF. The whole CDR3 sequence is CASSDEAEQFF.

This clone was picked up a small number of times. Gene names are mouse gene names. Read sequence stops 1 residue before the CDR3 end, and the germline J gene provides the missing end. This chain connects TRBV2 to TRBJ2-2; maybe TRBD2 (6 bases). Germline values: CDR1 LGHNA, CDR2 YSYQKL. This CDR3 spans 16 amino acids. Trimming pared 0 bases from V and 0 bases from J, leaving 8 bases between. This chain's CDR3 is CASSQERGANTGQLYF. The CDR3 DNA, read in part, is TGTGCCAGCAGCCAAGAGCGGGGGGCAAACACCGGGCAGCTCTAC. Complete variable domain (other parts from reference TRBV2 and TRBJ2-2): DPKIIQKPKYLVAVTGSEKILICEQYLGHNAMYWYRQSAKKPLEFMFSYSYQKLMDNQTASSRFQPQSSKKNHLDLQITALKPDDSATYFCASSQERGANTGQLYFGEGSKLTVL.

This clone was observed a handful of times. Gene and germline names: mouse. The read is 1 residue too short to cover the CDR3 end, so that end is filled in from the germline J gene. The chain couples TRBV19 to TRBJ2-7; 8 bases match TRBD2. Germline trimming cut 2 bases from V and 2 bases from J; bases unmatched to any gene: 3. The CDR3 spans 14 residues. CDR1 and CDR2 (germline): FNHDT, SITEND (reference sequence). CDR3 loop: CASSIPGGTYEQYF. CDR3 bases read: TGTGCCAGCAGTATCCCTGGGGGGACCTATGAACAGTAC.

As concerns this clone: Gene names refer to mouse genes. The read ends 1 residue shy of where the CDR3 ends; the end is completed using the germline J gene. The gene calls are TRBV3 and TRBJ2-1, with 8 bases that match TRBD2. Germline CDR1 SNHLY, CDR2 FYNGKV (reference sequence). Trimming cost V 3 bases and J 3 bases; bases outside gene matches: 4. The CDR3 loop spans 15 amino acids. The part of the CDR3 DNA that was read is TGTGCCAGCAGCTTCTCGCTGGGGGGCTATGCTGAGCAGTTC. Translating gives CASSFSLGGYAEQF. The full CDR3 is CASSFSLGGYAEQFF.

This clone is medium-sized by share. The listed genes are named as in mouse. Read coverage stops 1 residue before the CDR3 terminus; the germline J gene supplies the remainder. The V call is TRBV15, the J call TRBJ1-3; D may be TRBD1 (5 bases). The V gene lost 6 bases and the J gene lost 0 bases, with 9 bases spanning the gap. The germline CDR1 and CDR2 sequences are SGHND and FRSKSL. There are 14 residues in the CDR3. CDR3 region: CASSPDSSGNTLYF. CDR3 bases read: TGTGCCAGCAGCCCCGACAGTTCTGGAAATACGCTCTAT.

In the case of this clone: Gene names follow the mouse nomenclature. The observed sequence ends 1 residue before the CDR3 terminus, with the missing tail filled in from the germline J gene. The rearrangement uses TRBV15 and TRBJ1-3; maybe TRBD1 (6 bases). Between the trimmed V and J ends, which lost 3 bases and 3 bases, there was a span of 9 bases. Germline CDR1 reads SGHND; CDR2 reads FRSKSL. The CDR3 has 14 residues. This chain's CDR3 is CASSFSGDGNTLYF. CDR3 bases read: TGTGCCAGCAGTTTTTCAGGGGATGGAAATACGCTCTAT.

To note about this clone: Mouse gene names apply. Read data end 1 residue before the CDR3 end; the end is taken from the germline J gene. This rearrangement joins TRBV13-3 to TRBJ2-1; 10 bases align to TRBD2. This CDR3 spans 15 amino acids. V was clipped by 4 bases and J by 3 bases; unmatched bases: 4. CDR1 and CDR2 from the germline V gene are NNHDY and SYVADS. CDR3 DNA, as far as it was read: TGTGCCAGCAGTCCCGACTGGGGGGCCTATGCTGAGCAGTTC. Translating gives CASSPDWGAYAEQF. The whole CDR3 sequence is CASSPDWGAYAEQFF.

This clone has just a few counts. The genes and germline here are from mouse. With the read ending 1 residue before the CDR3 end, the germline J gene is used to fill in that end. The chain employs TRBV12-1 and TRBJ2-3, with 7 bases lining up with TRBD1. CDR3 size: 14 residues. The germline CDR1 and CDR2 sequences are SGHSN and HYEKVE. Losses at the gene ends were 2 bases for V and 0 bases for J; bases not matched to a gene: 1. CDR3 DNA (partial): TGTGCCAGCTCTCGGGACAGAAGTGCAGAAACGCTGTAT. Protein sequence: CASSRDRSAETLY. The complete CDR3 sequence is CASSRDRSAETLYF.

This clone was counted only a few times. Mouse gene names apply. The read is 1 residue too short to cover the CDR3 end, so that end is filled in from the germline J gene. This chain connects TRBV5 to TRBJ2-2; D may be TRBD1 or TRBD2 (6 bases each). The CDR3 loop spans 16 amino acids. The germline V gene has CDR1 LGHNA and CDR2 YNLKQL (reference sequence). The V gene lost 1 base and the J gene lost 0 bases, with 9 bases spanning the gap. The CDR3 spells CASSQVGGANTGQLYF. CDR3 DNA, as far as it was read: TGTGCCAGCAGCCAAGTTGGGGGCGCAAACACCGGGCAGCTCTAC.

For this clone: Gene names are mouse gene names. The sequenced fragment ends 1 residue before the CDR3 boundary, so the rest is inferred from the germline J gene. The chain carries TRBV26 and TRBJ1-5; D is possibly TRBD1 (5 bases). Germline V gene sequence: CDR1 KGHPV, CDR2 FQNQEV (reference sequence). Trimming removed 4 bases from V and 0 bases from J, with 7 bases in between. The CDR3 is 14 amino acids. CDR3 loop: CASSRTNNNQAPLF. CDR3 bases read: TGTGCCAGCAGTCGGACAAATAACAACCAGGCTCCGCTT.

With regard to this clone: The genes and germline here are from mouse. The read ends 1 residue shy of where the CDR3 ends; the end is completed using the germline J gene. The V and J genes are TRBV19 and TRBJ2-7; D is ambiguous. The CDR3 contains 12 residues. Germline V gene data show CDR1 as FNHDT and CDR2 as SITEND (reference sequence). With 1 base removed from V and 4 bases from J, the gap between germline ends came to 6 bases. The part of the CDR3 DNA that was read is TGTGCCAGCAGTATAAGCAAATATGAACAGTAC. This codes for CASSISKYEQY. The whole CDR3 sequence is CASSISKYEQYF.

With respect to this clone: Mouse names are used for the genes. The read is 1 residue too short to cover the CDR3 end, so that end is filled in from the germline J gene. This chain links TRBV16 with TRBJ2-3, with TRBD2 identical over 8 bases. The germline V gene encodes CDR1 SGHSA and CDR2 FRNQAP. This CDR3 has 17 residues. V shed 0 bases and J 0 bases; nucleotides not matched to a gene: 5. CDR3 sequence: CASSLDGGGSSAETLYF. The covered CDR3 bases are TGTGCAAGCAGCTTAGATGGGGGGGGCTCTAGTGCAGAAACGCTGTAT.

This clone came up once. All gene names here are mouse names. The missing CDR3 end, 1 residue past where the read stops, is filled in from the germline J gene. The J gene is TRBJ2-4, the V gene TRBV15; the D is unclear. The V and J ends lost 3 bases and 3 bases respectively, with 7 bases between them. Germline values: CDR1 SGHND, CDR2 FRSKSL. The CDR3 has 13 residues. The CDR3 protein is CASSFGGQNTLYF. CDR3 DNA, as far as it was read: TGTGCCAGCAGTTTCGGTGGGCAAAACACCTTGTAC.

A word on this clone: Any gene name here is a mouse gene name. The read stops 1 residue short of the end of the CDR3; the missing end is completed from the germline J gene. The chain carries TRBV13-3 and TRBJ1-2, with D hard to call. This CDR3 contains 12 residues. CDR1 and CDR2 from the germline V gene are NNHDY and SYVADS. V lost 1 base, J lost 4 bases, and 5 bases lay in between. The part of the CDR3 DNA that was read is TGTGCCAGCAGTGATAGGCGCTCCGACTACACC. It codes for CASSDRRSDYT. The full CDR3 protein is CASSDRRSDYTF.

About this clone: Any gene name here is a mouse gene name. Sequencing ends 1 residue short of the CDR3 end; the germline J gene provides the rest. The chain has TRBV3 and TRBJ2-7, with 11 bases aligning to TRBD2. CDR3 size: 14 residues. Trimming took 5 bases from V and 5 from J; bases not matched to a gene: 5. CDR1 and CDR2 from the germline V gene are SNHLY and FYNGKV (reference sequence). The CDR3 here is CASSPTGGAHEQYF. The CDR3 bases that were read are TGTGCCAGCAGCCCTACTGGGGGGGCGCATGAACAGTAC.

About this clone itself: Genes and germline are mouse. The DNA ends 1 residue before the CDR3 does, and the rest of the CDR3 is filled in from the germline J gene. J is TRBJ2-7 and V is TRBV2; 8 bases agree with TRBD1. V lost 1 base and J lost 2; bases outside the gene matches: 4. The germline V gene encodes CDR1 LGHNA and CDR2 YSYQKL. This CDR3 is 15 amino acids long. CDR3 sequence: CASSQGTGRAYEQYF. The sequenced part of the CDR3 DNA is TGTGCCAGCAGCCAAGGGACAGGGCGGGCCTATGAACAGTAC.

In the case of this clone: Mouse germline and gene names are used. The read ends 1 residue early relative to the CDR3; the germline J gene fills the gap. This chain joins TRBV20 and TRBJ1-6, with 9 bases that match TRBD1. TRBJ1-6 has ORF status, its function being uncertain. CDR3 length: 15 residues. Germline CDR1 is GFQATS and CDR2 is STVNSAI. Germline trimming cut 2 bases from V and 6 bases from J; bases unmatched to any gene: 5. The CDR3 DNA, read in part, is TGTGGTGCTAGGTCTACAGGGGGCCCTAATTCGCCCCTCTAC. Its protein product is CGARSTGGPNSPLY. The entire CDR3 protein is CGARSTGGPNSPLYF.